This T cell receptor beta chain originates from a study of shared clonotypes between healthy human individuals. Study information: CD4 naive and CD4 memory each took three plates per donor, while CD8 naive took two and CD8 memory one. Study conclusions and caveats: Between a handful of donors, naive CD4 clonotypes were shared at a level of about 5%. Rarefaction gave evidence that sorted-subset sequencing remained incomplete despite large depth.

The data were produced by immunoSEQ multiplex PCR, yet TCRdb's version contains in-frame clones alone and is incomplete. The table lists roughly 770,000 clones, just over 95% of them singletons, with less than 0.25% in the top ten. A note on this clone: What it binds is not known. Other DNA sequences within the sample encode an identical CDR3.

V lost 3 bases and J 7 bases, leaving 7 bases between the germline ends. This CDR3 spans 12 amino acids. Germline CDR1 MNHEY, CDR2 SVGAGI. As defined, naive CD8 cells were CD45RO-negative and positively selected for CCR7, with terminally differentiated effector memory CD45RA+ cells excluded. The chain employs TRBV6-5 and TRBJ2-1; no firm D call. Input material: naive CD8+ T cells sorted from blood. The clonotype was recovered from a man aged 25-45 years in good health. The CDR3 DNA follows: TGTGCCAGCAGTTATGGTGGGAATGAGCAGTTCTTC. This translates into CASSYGGNEQFF.